The rows below give T cell receptor beta chains drawn from one sample of a study of a mutant IDH1 vaccine in newly diagnosed glioma. These TCRs' antigens remain unknown. Clones were read by immunoSEQ multiplex PCR, and TCRdb kept only the in-frame ones, dropping some. The sample gives around 100,000 clones, 89% of which show up once; 0.7% to 0.95% is in the top ten. Sequencing used PBMCs, obtained from a glioma patient whose treatment included an IDH1 peptide vaccine. All receptors come from a woman aged 45-65 years with glioma. Both conserved end residues are part of each CDR3.

v_call	j_call	cdr3_aa
TRBV6-1	TRBJ1-2	CASSTDGANYGYTF
TRBV10-3	TRBJ1-4	CAIQRGPADEKLFF
TRBV29-1	TRBJ1-5	CSPEGARSQHF
TRBV13	TRBJ1-1	CASSRGQLNTEAFF
TRBV25-1	TRBJ2-3	CASSTEGDTQYF
TRBV6-1	TRBJ2-7	CASSARGPSYEQYF
TRBV29-1	TRBJ2-7	CSAGRHGYEQYF
TRBV5-1	TRBJ1-1	CASSLVRSGQLMNTEAFF
TRBV2	TRBJ2-7	CASSDGPGYEQYF
TRBV29-1	TRBJ1-3	CSVEVTAGNTIYF
TRBV9	TRBJ2-2	CASSLAGTSAGELFF
TRBV9	TRBJ1-5	CASSPWGGNQPQHF
TRBV19	TRBJ1-2	CASWTGTGVGYTF
TRBV11-2	TRBJ1-1	CASSSRMDGEAFF
TRBV6-6	TRBJ1-5	CASSYSIGTQPQHF
TRBV6-5	TRBJ1-1	CASSSQGAINTEAFF
TRBV5-1	TRBJ2-2	CASSLSASKGGELFF
TRBV28	TRBJ2-3	CASSPPDSQLGQEYF
TRBV13	TRBJ1-2	CASSHSTPGTGLYGYTF
TRBV7-3	TRBJ2-5	CASSPRASVETQYF
TRBV5-6	TRBJ2-1	CASSFQGHEQFF
TRBV5-1	TRBJ2-7	CASSWRGEIGEQYF
TRBV10-3	TRBJ2-2	CAISEIRAGTGELFF